This record concerns one TCR beta chain sequence. Its matching antigen is unknown. These data are taken from a study of cytomegalovirus exposure and HLA in healthy donors. Broader study findings: In an earlier analysis, productive rearrangement rates for most beta V segments clustered near 87% or 30%. Among immune exposure information, only CMV serostatus was available.

The donors (healthy individuals) were bone marrow donors. PCR used 60 Vbeta primers and 13 Jbeta primers. The table came from immunoSEQ multiplex PCR; TCRdb's copy has only in-frame clones and leaves some out. The repertoire has around 53,000 clones, roughly 85% of them found once; the top ten carry roughly 1.6%. This TCR was sampled from a young man in good health and CMV-seronegative. Input material: PBMCs.

The CDR3 here is CASSRQGAGYTGELFF. CDR3 DNA: TGTGCCAGCAGCCGACAGGGGGCAGGCTACACCGGGGAGCTGTTTTTT. The rearrangement uses TRBV5-8 and TRBJ2-2, with 10 bases aligning to TRBD1. CDR3 length: 16 residues. Trimming took 4 bases from V and 3 from J; bases not matched to a gene: 6. Germline-derived CDR1 and CDR2 are SGHTS and YDEGEE.